A single sample gave rise to the 19 T cell receptor beta chains below, sequenced in a study of cytomegalovirus exposure and HLA in healthy donors. PCR amplification relied on 60 Vbeta primers (plus 13 Jbeta primers). Method: immunoSEQ multiplex PCR; TCRdb's copy keeps in-frame clones and lacks some. The repertoire consists of 33,000 or so clones, with around 69% occurring once and the leading ten covering 8.4%. Input material: PBMCs. These receptor sequences come from a woman in her 30s in good health and CMV-seropositive.

V usage is TRBV6-6 and J usage is TRBJ1-1; D gene ambiguous. V was pared by 5 bases and J by 3 bases, with 10 bases between. Germline loops: CDR1 MNHNY, CDR2 SVGAGI (reference sequence). CDR3 length: 13 residues. The CDR3 protein is CASSTQVDTEAFF. DNA of the CDR3: TGTGCCAGCAGTACCCAGGTGGACACTGAAGCTTTCTTT.

This chain links TRBV18 with TRBJ1-5; 9 bases agree with TRBD1. The CDR3 runs to 15 residues. V shed 3 bases, J shed 5 bases, and the junction held 5 bases outside the gene matches. The germline V gene encodes CDR1 KGHSH and CDR2 LQKENI. This chain's CDR3 is CASSPPGQGHQPQHF. CDR3 nucleotides: TGTGCCAGCTCACCGCCGGGACAGGGACATCAGCCCCAGCATTTT.

The V call is TRBV30, the J call TRBJ2-5; TRBD2 matches 8 bases. The junction had 7 bases not matched to a gene; V was cut back by 3 bases and J by 1 base. The CDR3 consists of 15 residues. Germline V gene sequence: CDR1 GTSNPN, CDR2 SVGIG (reference sequence). The CDR3 nucleotides are TGTGCCTGGAGCTTGGCGGGGGGCCTCCAAGAGACCCAGTACTTC. It encodes CAWSLAGGLQETQYF.

The chain is built from TRBV6-6 and TRBJ2-2; a weak D match, TRBD2 (5 bases). V lost 9 bases and J lost 4, with 15 bases in between. Germline lookup yields CDR1 MNHNY and CDR2 SVGAGI (reference sequence). The CDR3 has 14 amino acids. Here the CDR3 DNA reads TGTGCCAGTGGGTACGGGGTACTCACCGGGGAGCTGTTTTTT. This encodes CASGYGVLTGELFF.

The chain is built from TRBV30 and TRBJ1-1, with TRBD1 as a possible D gene (6 bases). This CDR3 is 11 amino acids long. Between the trimmed V and J ends, which lost 2 bases and 11 bases, there was a span of 12 bases. From germline, CDR1 is GTSNPN and CDR2 SVGIG (reference sequence). The CDR3 nucleotides are TGTGCCTGGAGTTCCGGACAGCTGGCTTTCTTT. It is translated as CAWSSGQLAFF. Full variable domain (missing parts from reference TRBV30 and TRBJ1-1): SQTIHQWPATLVQPVGSPLSLECTVEGTSNPNLYWYRQAAGRGLQLLFYSVGIGQISSEVPQNLSASRPQDRQFILSSKKLLLSDSGFYLCAWSSGQLAFFGQGTRLTVV.

The rearrangement links TRBV7-9 to TRBJ1-2; no definite D call. V shed 2 bases and J shed 6 bases, with 13 bases lying between them. CDR3 length: 14 residues. CDR1 SEHNR and CDR2 FQNEAQ come from the germline V gene (reference sequence). The CDR3 DNA sequence: TGTGCCAGCAGCTTATGGCATAAATTGGATGGCTACACCTTC. As protein: CASSLWHKLDGYTF. The full variable domain, rest sourced from reference TRBV7-9 and TRBJ1-2, is DTGVSQNPRHKITKRGQNVTFRCDPISEHNRLYWYRQTLGQGPEFLTYFQNEAQLEKSRLLSDRFSAERPKGSFSTLEIQRTEQGDSAMYLCASSLWHKLDGYTFGSGTRLTVV.

Only a few counts were recorded for this clone. The chain combines TRBV4-1 with TRBJ1-3; 12 bases match TRBD1. The CDR3 covers 21 residues. CDR1 is MGHRA, CDR2 YSYEKL, per germline. Unmatched junction bases numbered 18, after V lost 2 bases and J lost 4 bases. The CDR3 sequence is CASSQPRFRDRGRFGGNTIYF. For the CDR3, the DNA is TGCGCCAGCAGCCAACCCCGGTTTCGGGACAGGGGGCGATTCGGCGGAAACACCATATATTTT.

V and J are TRBV6-1 and TRBJ1-2; TRBD1 might be the D (6 bases). Germline lookup yields CDR1 MNHNS and CDR2 SASEGT. The V gene lost 3 bases and the J gene lost 5 bases, with 10 bases spanning the gap. The CDR3 runs to 13 residues. CDR3 DNA sequence: TGTGCCAGCAGTGATGGACAGACATATGGCTACACCTTC. It translates to CASSDGQTYGYTF.

CDR3 DNA sequence: TGTGCCAGCTCACCACCAGGACTAGCATGGAACACCGGGGAGCTGTTTTTT. Translated, it gives CASSPPGLAWNTGELFF. This chain connects TRBV18 to TRBJ2-2; 8 nucleotides line up with TRBD2. Germline V gene lookup returns CDR1 KGHSH and CDR2 LQKENI. The CDR3 extends over 17 amino acids. After removal of 0 bases from V and 1 base from J, the junction contained 4 bases not matched to a gene.

The genes are TRBV11-2 and TRBJ2-5, with D possibly being TRBD1 (5 bases). The CDR3 sequence is 16 residues long. Trimming left V 5 bases short and J 0 bases short, with 16 bases between. Looked up from germline, CDR1 is SGHAT and CDR2 is FQNNGV. The CDR3 DNA is TGTGCCAGCAGCCCGCAGGGAAGAGCGTACCAAGAGACCCAGTACTTC. Amino acids: CASSPQGRAYQETQYF.

The chain carries TRBV19 and TRBJ2-1; 7 nucleotides agree with TRBD2. The CDR3 is 15 residues long. With V trimmed by 9 bases and J by 4 bases, 12 bases remained unmatched. Looked up from germline, CDR1 is LNHDA and CDR2 is SQIVND (reference sequence). For the CDR3, the DNA is TGTGCCAGCTCGCCCGGGAGGAAAGATTACAATGAGCAGTTCTTC. Protein sequence: CASSPGRKDYNEQFF.

This clone was found once. This rearrangement joins TRBV19 to TRBJ2-1; 7 nucleotides match TRBD2. The CDR3 is made up of 15 amino acids. CDR1 is LNHDA, CDR2 SQIVND, per germline (reference sequence). V shed 3 bases and J 4 bases; nucleotides not matched to a gene: 6. CDR3 loop: CASSIGGGLYNEQFF. For the CDR3, the DNA is TGTGCCAGTAGTATCGGCGGGGGACTATACAATGAGCAGTTCTTC.

This clone was recorded a few times. This chain joins TRBV19 and TRBJ2-5, with D possibly TRBD1 on 5 matching bases. CDR3 length: 15 amino acids. Germline V gene sequence: CDR1 LNHDA, CDR2 SQIVND (reference sequence). With 3 bases removed from V and 5 bases from J, the gap between germline ends came to 16 bases. The CDR3 bases are TGTGCCAGTAGTATCGGGCAGGGTGATGTCGAGACCCAGTACTTC. This sequence encodes CASSIGQGDVETQYF.

The chain uses TRBV6-5 and TRBJ1-2; D ambiguous. The V and J ends lost 5 bases and 4 bases respectively, with 5 bases between them. Germline V gene lookup returns CDR1 MNHEY and CDR2 SVGAGI. The CDR3 is 11 residues long. The CDR3 DNA sequence: TGTGCCAGCAGTCCGGGCTATGGCTACACCTTC. Translated: CASSPGYGYTF.

The chain joins TRBV6-1 to TRBJ2-7; the match to TRBD1 covers 10 bases. CDR1 MNHNS and CDR2 SASEGT come from the germline V gene. Losses at the gene ends were 6 bases for V and 5 bases for J; bases not matched to a gene: 7. CDR3 length: 14 residues. The CDR3 coding sequence is TGTGCCAGCAGGGCCGGGACAGGGGCGAACGAGCAGTACTTC. This codes for CASRAGTGANEQYF.

This chain links TRBV27 with TRBJ2-1; TRBD2 aligns across 11 bases. Trimming cost V 10 bases and J 0 bases; bases outside gene matches: 17. The CDR3 is 19 residues long. Germline CDR1 and CDR2: MNHEY and SMNVEV (reference sequence). Here the CDR3 reads CAIERASGRNRSSYNEQFF. The CDR3 coding sequence is TGTGCCATCGAGCGGGCTAGCGGGAGGAACCGGAGCTCCTACAATGAGCAGTTCTTC.

In this sample, this clone turned up a few times. This chain connects TRBV4-1 to TRBJ2-2; possibly TRBD2 for D (7 bases). The germline V and J ends were trimmed by 3 bases and 5 bases, with 13 bases remaining between them. CDR1 and CDR2 from the germline V gene are MGHRA and YSYEKL. There are 15 residues in the CDR3. CDR3 sequence: CASSQGGRGTGELFF. The CDR3 bases are TGCGCCAGCAGCCAGGGGGGGAGGGGGACCGGGGAGCTGTTTTTT.

The V gene is TRBV6-4, the J gene TRBJ2-3; 9 nucleotides match TRBD1. Germline lookup yields CDR1 MRHNA and CDR2 SNTAGT. J gave up 4 bases and V 3 bases, and 8 bases lay outside the gene matches. The CDR3 has 16 amino acids. CDR3 DNA: TGTGCCAGCAGTGAGGTGGTGGGACAGGGTCCAGATACGCAGTATTTT. This gives the protein CASSEVVGQGPDTQYF.

This chain links TRBV6-1 with TRBJ1-1; D ambiguous. The V gene lost 3 bases and the J gene lost 4 bases, with 9 bases spanning the gap. Germline CDR1 is MNHNS and CDR2 is SASEGT. The CDR3 runs 13 residues. CDR3 DNA sequence: TGTGCCAGCAGTGATGGGAGGCTCACTGAAGCTTTCTTT. Amino acid sequence: CASSDGRLTEAFF.